The present T cell receptor beta chain was sequenced within a study of T cells after yellow fever vaccination. As for the study in general: Researchers used SMART-Seq v4 Ultra Low Input to prepare fractions that had low cell numbers.

In making TCR cDNA, 5'RACE template switching added a universal primer site and UMIs to it. TCRdb re-analysed the 5' RACE reads in MiXCR, keeping a single row per CDR3 protein. The table lists a few hundred thousand distinct CDR3 sequences, about 17% of them singletons. Germline V gene sequence: CDR1 SGHRS, CDR2 YFSETQ. V shed 1 base, J shed 5 bases, and the junction held 3 bases outside the gene matches. The CDR3 has 14 residues. As to this clonotype: The antigen remains unidentified.

General study points: The secondary response peaked faster, at day 5 versus 15, but was weaker.

The sequences come from PBMCs, collected before the yellow fever booster vaccination. The chain combines TRBV5-1 with TRBJ1-1, with TRBD1 matching over 9 bases. The source is a man aged 18 to 29 who received the YFV17D yellow fever vaccine. CDR3: CASSLRTGETEAFF. In DNA form, the CDR3 reads TGCGCCAGCAGCTTGAGGACAGGGGAAACTGAAGCTTTCTTT.